The sequence of this T cell receptor (beta chain) was determined in a study of T cells in Graves' hyperthyroidism and ophthalmopathy. Trimming removed 4 bases from V and 14 bases from J, with 9 bases in between. CDR3 length: 11 amino acids. From RNA transcripts, TCR beta CDR3 regions were amplified. The HTBI primer set served for first-round RT-PCR of the TCR CDR3. Using its own MiXCR run on the multiplex PCR reads, TCRdb lists one record per CDR3 protein. The sample lists around 520,000 distinct CDR3 sequences, around 14% occurring once. This clonotype showed up many times. The chain has TRBV12-3 or TRBV12-4 and TRBJ1-6; D is possibly TRBD1 (6 bases). The sample comprised blood. The source of this sequence is a woman aged 18-29 years with Graves' hyperthyroidism. This CDR3 is CASSYDRSLHF. The CDR3 DNA reads as TGTGCCAGCAGTTATGACAGGTCCCTCCACTTT.